A selection of T cell receptor beta chains follows, all from one sample in a study of cytomegalovirus exposure and HLA in healthy donors. The repertoire was sequenced with immunoSEQ multiplex PCR; TCRdb's copy has only in-frame clones and lacks some. This repertoire comprises about 140,000 clones; its ten largest clones make up more than 0.8%. The specimen sequenced was PBMCs. The receptors shown here come from a male donor in good health and CMV-seronegative. The CDR3 runs from the conserved cysteine through the conserved F or W. The order of the fields is V gene, D gene, J gene, CDR3 protein, CDR3 DNA. A D gene is named only where the DNA matches it firmly.

v_call: TRBV6-5; d_call: .; j_call: TRBJ2-7; cdr3_aa: CASSRPGWEQYF; cdr3_nt: TGTGCCAGCAGTCGGCCAGGGTGGGAGCAGTACTTC
v_call: TRBV5-1; d_call: .; j_call: TRBJ2-5; cdr3_aa: CASSLGSARVSDETQYF; cdr3_nt: TGCGCCAGCAGCTTGGGATCGGCCAGGGTGTCTGACGAGACCCAGTACTTC
v_call: TRBV6-1; d_call: TRBD2; j_call: TRBJ2-5; cdr3_aa: CASERTSGVGETQYF; cdr3_nt: TGTGCCAGCGAAAGAACTAGCGGGGTGGGGGAGACCCAGTACTTC
v_call: TRBV10-3; d_call: TRBD2; j_call: TRBJ2-2; cdr3_aa: CAISESLSGRPGELFF; cdr3_nt: TGTGCCATCAGTGAGTCGCTGAGCGGGAGGCCCGGGGAGCTGTTTTTT
v_call: TRBV20-1; d_call: .; j_call: TRBJ1-1; cdr3_aa: CSAGGYTEAFF; cdr3_nt: TGCAGTGCCGGCGGGTATACTGAAGCTTTCTTT
v_call: TRBV29-1; d_call: TRBD2; j_call: TRBJ2-7; cdr3_aa: CSASGRAHEQYF; cdr3_nt: TGCAGCGCTAGCGGGAGGGCCCACGAGCAGTACTTC
v_call: TRBV27; d_call: .; j_call: TRBJ2-7; cdr3_aa: CASSLGGRGMDEQYF; cdr3_nt: TGTGCCAGCAGTTTAGGCGGCAGGGGCATGGACGAGCAGTACTTC
v_call: TRBV6-5; d_call: TRBD2; j_call: TRBJ2-7; cdr3_aa: CASSGTSGIYEQYF; cdr3_nt: TGTGCCAGCAGTGGGACTAGCGGGATTTACGAGCAGTACTTC
v_call: TRBV30; d_call: .; j_call: TRBJ1-2; cdr3_aa: CAWSLTGTRDGYTF; cdr3_nt: TGTGCCTGGAGTCTAACCGGGACACGGGATGGCTACACCTTC
v_call: TRBV5-4; d_call: TRBD2; j_call: TRBJ2-2; cdr3_aa: CASSLFSGRSTGELFF; cdr3_nt: TGTGCCAGCAGCTTATTTAGCGGGAGAAGCACCGGGGAGCTGTTTTTT
v_call: TRBV9; d_call: .; j_call: TRBJ2-5; cdr3_aa: CASSVEGGETQYF; cdr3_nt: TGTGCCAGCAGCGTTGAGGGCGGGGAGACCCAGTACTTC
v_call: TRBV6-1; d_call: .; j_call: TRBJ1-2; cdr3_aa: CASSTTGQKGYTF; cdr3_nt: TGTGCCAGCAGCACCACGGGACAAAAGGGCTACACCTTC
v_call: TRBV7-8; d_call: .; j_call: TRBJ2-5; cdr3_aa: CASSYRQGGRQETQYF; cdr3_nt: TGTGCCAGCAGCTATAGACAGGGCGGGAGGCAAGAGACCCAGTACTTC
v_call: TRBV7-8; d_call: TRBD1; j_call: TRBJ1-3; cdr3_aa: CASSSDRGHLTGNTIYF; cdr3_nt: TGTGCCAGCAGCTCCGACAGGGGGCATTTAACGGGAAACACCATATATTTT
v_call: TRBV9; d_call: TRBD2; j_call: TRBJ2-7; cdr3_aa: CASSDLAGGGEQYF; cdr3_nt: TGTGCCAGCAGCGATTTAGCGGGAGGTGGCGAGCAGTACTTC
v_call: TRBV19; d_call: TRBD2; j_call: TRBJ2-2; cdr3_aa: CASSRWSGGGNGELFF; cdr3_nt: TGTGCCAGTAGTCGGTGGAGCGGGGGGGGAAACGGGGAGCTGTTTTTT
v_call: TRBV6-1; d_call: .; j_call: TRBJ1-1; cdr3_aa: CATGHAGDTEAFF; cdr3_nt: TGTGCCACAGGACACGCAGGGGACACTGAAGCTTTCTTT
v_call: TRBV5-1; d_call: .; j_call: TRBJ2-1; cdr3_aa: CASSLEAFNEQFF; cdr3_nt: TGCGCCAGCAGCTTGGAAGCTTTCAATGAGCAGTTCTTC
v_call: TRBV6-6; d_call: TRBD2; j_call: TRBJ2-1; cdr3_aa: CASSSPGLAGDEQFF; cdr3_nt: TGTGCCAGCAGTTCACCGGGACTAGCGGGAGATGAGCAGTTCTTC
v_call: TRBV7-9; d_call: .; j_call: TRBJ2-5; cdr3_aa: CASSTGQGGETQYF; cdr3_nt: TGTGCCAGCAGCACAGGACAGGGAGGGGAGACCCAGTACTTC
v_call: TRBV7-9; d_call: .; j_call: TRBJ2-7; cdr3_aa: CASSLSSFSYEQYF; cdr3_nt: TGTGCCAGCAGCTTATCCAGTTTCTCCTACGAGCAGTACTTC
v_call: TRBV6-6; d_call: TRBD1; j_call: TRBJ2-4; cdr3_aa: CASSSNPGQGNIQYF; cdr3_nt: TGTGCCAGCAGTTCAAACCCGGGACAGGGAAACATTCAGTACTTC
v_call: TRBV7-6; d_call: TRBD1; j_call: TRBJ1-2; cdr3_aa: CASSSGQGSNGYTF; cdr3_nt: TGTGCCAGCAGCTCCGGACAGGGATCAAATGGCTACACCTTC
v_call: TRBV2; d_call: .; j_call: TRBJ1-1; cdr3_aa: CASRAYKNTEAFF; cdr3_nt: TGTGCCAGCAGGGCTTACAAGAACACTGAAGCTTTCTTT
v_call: TRBV2; d_call: .; j_call: TRBJ1-3; cdr3_aa: CASSGTLQTGFGNTIYF; cdr3_nt: TGTGCCAGCAGTGGAACCCTACAGACAGGCTTTGGAAACACCATATATTTT
v_call: TRBV15; d_call: TRBD1; j_call: TRBJ2-7; cdr3_aa: CATRQGDAGYGNEQYF; cdr3_nt: TGTGCCACCAGACAGGGGGATGCTGGCTACGGGAACGAGCAGTACTTC
v_call: TRBV7-9; d_call: .; j_call: TRBJ1-5; cdr3_aa: CASSPQGYPNQPQHF; cdr3_nt: TGTGCCAGCAGCCCCCAGGGATATCCTAATCAGCCCCAGCATTTT